This T cell receptor beta chain was retrieved from a study of T-cell reconstitution after alpha-beta-depleted transplantation in children. Molecular barcoding with unique molecular identifiers was used for the TCRbeta library. TCRdb recomputed calls from the PCR reads with MiXCR, one row per CDR3 protein. The sample consists of fewer than 400,000 distinct CDR3 sequences, approximately 23% of them appearing once. The germline gives CDR1 KGHSH, CDR2 LQKENI. V lost 4 bases to trimming and J lost 3 bases; unmatched junction nucleotides: 5. The CDR3 runs 14 residues. This clonotype was recorded a few times.

Sequences were derived from PBMCs, mostly from graft donor cells, sampled 180 days after TCRalphabeta/CD19-depleted stem cell transplant. This receptor was identified in a male patient younger than 18 who had a stem cell transplant for acute lymphoblastic leukemia, so the T cells may come from the graft donor. The chain carries TRBV18 and TRBJ1-2; TRBD1 matches at 7 bases. CDR3: CASSLRQGDYGYTF. The CDR3 DNA reads as TGTGCCAGCTCACTACGACAGGGTGACTATGGCTACACCTTC.